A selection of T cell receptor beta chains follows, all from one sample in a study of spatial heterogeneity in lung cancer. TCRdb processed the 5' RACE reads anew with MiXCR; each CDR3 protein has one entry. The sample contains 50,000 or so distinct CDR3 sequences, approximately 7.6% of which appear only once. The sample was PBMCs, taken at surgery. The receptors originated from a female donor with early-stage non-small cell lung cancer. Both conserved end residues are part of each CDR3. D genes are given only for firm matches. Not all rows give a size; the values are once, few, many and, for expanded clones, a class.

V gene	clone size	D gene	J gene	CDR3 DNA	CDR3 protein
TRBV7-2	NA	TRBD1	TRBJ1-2	TGTGCCAGCAGCTTGGGCCAGGGGGATGGCTACACCTTC	CASSLGQGDGYTF
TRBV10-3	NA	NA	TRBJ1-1	TGTGCCATCAGTGAGTCCACTCCACCCTCATTCTTACCGGGCACTGAAGCTTTCTTT	CAISESTPPSFLPGTEAFF
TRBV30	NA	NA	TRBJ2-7	TGTGCCTGGAGGGGGGGGGCGGCTGCGTACTTC	CAWRGGAAAYF
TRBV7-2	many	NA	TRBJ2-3	TGTGCCAGCAGCTACCTTTGGGGCACAGATACGCAGTATTTT	CASSYLWGTDTQYF
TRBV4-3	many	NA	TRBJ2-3	TGCGCCAGCAGCCAAGAGGGGCCACGCAGCACAGATACGCAGTATTTT	CASSQEGPRSTDTQYF
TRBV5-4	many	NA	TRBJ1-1	TGTGCCAGCAGCTTGGGTGGCGGGATGAACACTGAAGCTTTCTTT	CASSLGGGMNTEAFF
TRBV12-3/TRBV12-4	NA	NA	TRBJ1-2	TGTGCCAGCAGGGCGGTGGAAGGCGGCTACACCTTC	CASRAVEGGYTF
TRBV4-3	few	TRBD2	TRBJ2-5	TGCGCCAGCAGCCAAGTTCCTAGCGGGGGGGCCTCTGGGGAGACCCAGTACTTC	CASSQVPSGGASGETQYF
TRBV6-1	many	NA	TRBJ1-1	TGTGCCAGCAGTGATTTAGGGGTCATGAACACTGAAGCTTTCTTT	CASSDLGVMNTEAFF
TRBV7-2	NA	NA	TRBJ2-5	TGTGCCAGCAGCGGTCAGACCCAGTACTTC	CASSGQTQYF
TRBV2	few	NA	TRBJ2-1	TGTGCCAGCAGTGAAACGAGCTCCTACAATGAGCAGTTCTTC	CASSETSSYNEQFF
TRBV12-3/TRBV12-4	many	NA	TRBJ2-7	TGTGCCAGCAGTTTACACGCAGCCGATGCGGCTACTAGCGAGCAGTACTTC	CASSLHAADAATSEQYF
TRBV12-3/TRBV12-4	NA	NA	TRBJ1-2	TGTGCCAGCAGCTACGATCTGATAATCTATGGCTACACCTTC	CASSYDLIIYGYTF
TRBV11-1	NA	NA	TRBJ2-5	TGTGCCAGCAGCTTTTTTCAGGCGCAGACCCAGTACTTC	CASSFFQAQTQYF
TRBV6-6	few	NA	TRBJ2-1	TGTGCCAGCAGTAAGTACAATGAGCAGTTCTTC	CASSKYNEQFF
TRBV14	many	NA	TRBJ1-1	TGTGCCAGCACTTTGACAGCCGGGACTGAAGCTTTCTTT	CASTLTAGTEAFF
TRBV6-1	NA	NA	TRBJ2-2	TGTGCCAGCAGTGAAGCACTAGGGGGAGGAGGCGGGGAGCTGTTTTTT	CASSEALGGGGGELFF
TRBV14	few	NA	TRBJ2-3	TGTGCCAGCAGCCGCGGACAGTTCACAGATACGCAGTATTTT	CASSRGQFTDTQYF
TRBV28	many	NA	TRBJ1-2	TGTGCCAGCAGTTTTCTGAGACGTAGGGCCGCCTATGGCTACACCTTC	CASSFLRRRAAYGYTF
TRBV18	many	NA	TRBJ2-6	TGCGCCAGCAGCTCATCTGGGGCCAACGTCCTGACTTTC	CASSSSGANVLTF
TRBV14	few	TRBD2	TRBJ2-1	TGTGCCAGCAGCCCTGGACTAGCGGTCGATGAGCAGTTCTTC	CASSPGLAVDEQFF
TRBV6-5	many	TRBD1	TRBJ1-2	TGTGCCAGCACCCAGTCGTCGGACAGGATCCGACCTAACTATGGCTACACCTTC	CASTQSSDRIRPNYGYTF
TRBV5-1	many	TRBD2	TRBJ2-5	TGCGCCAGCAGCTTTAGTCGTTCAGCGGGGTACCAAGAGACCCAGTACTTC	CASSFSRSAGYQETQYF
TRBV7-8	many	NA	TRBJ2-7	TGTGCCAGCAGCTTCGACACGCTATACGAGCAGTACTTC	CASSFDTLYEQYF
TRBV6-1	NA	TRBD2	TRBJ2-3	TGTGCCAGCAGTGAAACATTTGCAGGTAGCGGGGTAGCCGATACGCAGTATTTT	CASSETFAGSGVADTQYF
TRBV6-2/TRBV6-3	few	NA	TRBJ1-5	TGTGCCAGCAGCTTGGACCCTTATCAGCCCCAGCATTTT	CASSLDPYQPQHF
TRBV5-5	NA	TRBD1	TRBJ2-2	TGTGCCAGCAGCTTTTTACAGGGGGCTGGCACCGGGGAGCTGTTTTTT	CASSFLQGAGTGELFF
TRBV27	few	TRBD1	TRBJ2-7	TGTGCCAGCACTGGACAGGGGGCCTACGAGCAGTACTTC	CASTGQGAYEQYF
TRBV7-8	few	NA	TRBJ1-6	TGTGCCAGCAGCTTAGCGCCGGGGGGCGAATCACCCCTCCACTTT	CASSLAPGGESPLHF
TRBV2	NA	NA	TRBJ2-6	TGTGCCAGCAGAGCCCCCTGGGCCAACGTCCTGACTTTC	CASRAPWANVLTF
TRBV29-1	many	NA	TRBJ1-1	TGCAGCGTTTTATGGGGGGGGAGGAACACTGAAGCTTTCTTT	CSVLWGGRNTEAFF
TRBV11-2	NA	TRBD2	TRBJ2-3	TGTGCCAGCAGCTTAGATCATGGGGCCATAGCGGGGTCGGGTGATACGCAGTATTTT	CASSLDHGAIAGSGDTQYF
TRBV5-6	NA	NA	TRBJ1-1	TGTGCCAGCAGCTTGCCCGACGGAGGGGGGTTTGTTGGAGCTTTCTTT	CASSLPDGGGFVGAFF
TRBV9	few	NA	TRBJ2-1	TGTGCCAGCAGCTCCCGAGCTATGGTGGATGAGCAGTTCTTC	CASSSRAMVDEQFF
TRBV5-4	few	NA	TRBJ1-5	TGTGCCAGCAGCTTCGAGGGGTTAGGGCAGCCCCAGCATTTT	CASSFEGLGQPQHF
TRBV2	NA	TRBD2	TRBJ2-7	TGTGCCAGCAGAGCGACTAGCGGGGCGCCCTACGAGCAGTACTTC	CASRATSGAPYEQYF
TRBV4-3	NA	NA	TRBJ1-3	TGCGCCAGCAGCCAAGTTGGGACGGGCTCTGGAAACACCATATATTTT	CASSQVGTGSGNTIYF
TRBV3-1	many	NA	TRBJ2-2	TGTGCCAGCAGCCAAGGGTCTACTTACACCGGGGAGCTGTTTTTT	CASSQGSTYTGELFF
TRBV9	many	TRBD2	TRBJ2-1	TGTGCCAGCAGCGGGACGGGGGGGCCCTACAATGAGCAGTTCTTC	CASSGTGGPYNEQFF
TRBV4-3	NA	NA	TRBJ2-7	TGCGCCAGCAGCCAAGATTCGGGCAGCTCCTACGAGCAGTACTTC	CASSQDSGSSYEQYF
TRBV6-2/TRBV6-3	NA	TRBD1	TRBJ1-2	TGTGCCAGCAGTTACCAAGGACAGGCCTATGGCTACACCTTC	CASSYQGQAYGYTF
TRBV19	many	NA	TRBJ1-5	TGTGCCAGTAGTATAGGAAGGAATCAGCCCCAGCATTTT	CASSIGRNQPQHF
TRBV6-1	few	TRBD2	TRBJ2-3	TGTGCCAGCACCCAGATGGGGGGGGTCACAGATACGCAGTATTTT	CASTQMGGVTDTQYF
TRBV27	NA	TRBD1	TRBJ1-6	TGTGCCAGCAGTTTTCGGGGCAGGGGGCAGGGGTCCTATAATTCACCCCTCCACTTT	CASSFRGRGQGSYNSPLHF
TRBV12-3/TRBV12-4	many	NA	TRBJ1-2	TGTGCCAGCAGGCCTACCCCTATTGCTAACTATGGCTACACCTTC	CASRPTPIANYGYTF
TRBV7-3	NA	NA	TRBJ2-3	TGTGCCAGCAGCTTACGGGGTGGCGCAGATACGCAGTATTTT	CASSLRGGADTQYF
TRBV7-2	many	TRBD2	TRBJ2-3	TGTGCCAGCAGCTTAGGGGGTGTCGCGGGGGGGTTAGATACGCAGTATTTT	CASSLGGVAGGLDTQYF
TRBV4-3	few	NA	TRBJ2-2	TGCGCCAGCAGCCAGCACGTGGGCGGGGAGCTGTTTTTT	CASSQHVGGELFF
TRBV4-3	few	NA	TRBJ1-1	TGCGCCAGCAGCCAAGGACAGATGCCGTTTTCGGAAGCTTTCTTT	CASSQGQMPFSEAFF
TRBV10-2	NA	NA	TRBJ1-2	TGCGCCAGCAGTGAGTTTGGCACCTCCTTTCGTGGCTACACCTTC	CASSEFGTSFRGYTF